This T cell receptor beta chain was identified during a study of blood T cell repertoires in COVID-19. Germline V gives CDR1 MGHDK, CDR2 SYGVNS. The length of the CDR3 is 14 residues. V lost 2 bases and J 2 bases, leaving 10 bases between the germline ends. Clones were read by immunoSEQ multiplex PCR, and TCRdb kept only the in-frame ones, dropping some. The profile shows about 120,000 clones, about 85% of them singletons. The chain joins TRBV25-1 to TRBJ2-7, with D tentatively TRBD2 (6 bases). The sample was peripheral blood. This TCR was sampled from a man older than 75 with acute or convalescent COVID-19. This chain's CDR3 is CASSELEGPYEQYF. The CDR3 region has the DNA TGTGCCAGCAGTGAACTGGAGGGACCCTACGAGCAGTACTTC.